Sequencing of this T cell receptor (beta chain) was carried out in a study of T cell responses to AZD1222 COVID-19 vaccine. The data were produced by immunoSEQ multiplex PCR, yet TCRdb's version contains in-frame clones alone and is incomplete. The sample includes 50,000 to 55,000 clones, about four fifths of them seen just once. Regarding this clone: This could be a read error, since a much larger clone is one nucleotide away. Additional DNA sequences in this sample encode the identical CDR3.

The CDR3 is 14 amino acids. CDR1 and CDR2 from the germline V gene are MNHEY and SVGEGT. The material was peripheral blood, obtained on day 0 of AZD1222 vaccination. The chain links TRBV6-2 or TRBV6-3 to TRBJ2-3; 11 positions agree with TRBD2. The clonotype originates from an adult in good health. CDR3 loop: CASSTLAGADTQYF. The CDR3 DNA is TGTGCCAGCAGTACACTAGCGGGAGCCGATACGCAATATTTT.